This TCR beta chain was recorded in a study of T-cell reconstitution after alpha-beta-depleted transplantation in children. Overall study findings and caveats: Once a year had passed after transplant, T-cell counts and diversity came mostly from newly produced T cells.

The authors prepared the TCRbeta library with unique molecular identifiers. Via MiXCR, TCRdb re-called the PCR reads, giving one row per CDR3 protein. The sample has fewer than 350,000 distinct CDR3 sequences; 6.5% to 9% are singletons. This CDR3 is 15 amino acids long. Germline CDR1 reads MNHEY; CDR2 reads SMNVEV (reference sequence). The germline V and J ends were trimmed by 3 bases and 5 bases, with 15 bases remaining between them. The table lists this clonotype with many counts. Its antigen is currently unknown. This receptor was taken from a female patient aged 2 to 10 who had a stem cell transplant for Fanconi anemia, so the T cells may come from the graft donor. The source was peripheral blood, collected 360 days after TCRalphabeta/CD19-depleted stem cell transplant. The gene calls are TRBV27 and TRBJ2-3, with D uncertain. In DNA form, the CDR3 reads TGTGCCAGCAGTTTCGCAGGCTTTCCGGGAGATACGCAGTATTTT. The encoded protein is CASSFAGFPGDTQYF.